These 10 T cell receptor beta chains originate from one sample sequenced in a study of cytotoxic CD8 clonotypes in ibrutinib-treated CLL. The method was immunoSEQ multiplex PCR; TCRdb's version includes in-frame clones alone and lacks a portion of them. The sample lists tens of thousands of clones, over 80% seen once, with less than 40% in the top ten. Sequencing was performed on PBMCs, taken after 24 months of ibrutinib treatment. The origin of the receptors is a human donor with chronic lymphocytic leukemia.

This chain links TRBV9 with TRBJ2-7; D not certain. This CDR3 has 16 amino acids. Per the germline V gene, CDR1 is SGDLS and CDR2 is YYNGEE. V dropped 1 base and J dropped 3 bases, with 17 bases sitting between them. In DNA, the CDR3 is TGTGCCAGCAGCGTAAGAGTAGCTAGTGGGCTCTACGAGCAGTACTTC. It translates to CASSVRVASGLYEQYF.

This clone was seen a handful of times. V is TRBV6-5 and J is TRBJ2-3; no definite D call. Germline assignment: CDR1 MNHEY and CDR2 SVGAGI. The length of the CDR3 is 16 residues. V was pared by 0 bases and J by 0 bases, with 10 bases between. DNA for the CDR3: TGTGCCAGCAGTTACTCAGGGATCTCTAGCACAGATACGCAGTATTTT. Amino acids: CASSYSGISSTDTQYF.

Concerning this clone: This sample also contains other DNA sequences that code for the same CDR3. The chain employs TRBV11-2 and TRBJ2-7, with D uncertain. V dropped 0 bases and J dropped 4 bases, with 7 bases sitting between them. Germline V gene data show CDR1 as SGHAT and CDR2 as FQNNGV. CDR3 length equals 13 residues. CDR3 amino acids: CASSLDLLYEQYF. The CDR3, as DNA: TGTGCCAGCAGCTTAGATCTGCTGTACGAGCAGTACTTC.

The genes are TRBV14 and TRBJ1-2, with D perhaps matching TRBD1 (5 bases). Trimming pared 0 bases from V and 3 bases from J, leaving 14 bases between. Germline lookup yields CDR1 SGHDN and CDR2 FVKESK. The CDR3 runs to 16 residues. The CDR3 region has the DNA TGTGCCAGCAGCCAAGATAGAGCAGGGACGTACTATGGCTACACCTTC. Its protein product is CASSQDRAGTYYGYTF.

V usage is TRBV6-6 and J usage is TRBJ2-3, with a tentative D call TRBD2 (5 bases). CDR3 length: 15 amino acids. Deletions cut 5 bases from V and 2 bases from J, with 14 bases between. Per the germline V gene, CDR1 is MNHNY and CDR2 is SVGAGI (reference sequence). The DNA for the CDR3 is TGTGCCAGCAGTCCCCGGACTTGGAACACAGATACGCAGTATTTT. It codes for CASSPRTWNTDTQYF.

This chain joins TRBV4-2 and TRBJ2-1; a weak D match, TRBD2 (6 bases). CDR3 length equals 16 residues. The V end was cut by 1 base, the J end by 4 bases, with 14 bases between. The germline CDR1 and CDR2 sequences are LGHNA and YNFKEQ. Here the CDR3 reads CASSQVSGGGYNEQFF. The CDR3 bases are TGTGCCAGCAGCCAAGTTAGCGGAGGAGGGTACAATGAGCAGTTCTTC.

The chain uses TRBV28 and TRBJ2-3, with 10 bases lining up with TRBD2. Germline CDR1 is MDHEN and CDR2 is SYDVKM. The CDR3 extends over 17 amino acids. Unmatched junction bases numbered 7, after V lost 4 bases and J lost 0 bases. The CDR3: CASSSQKTSGSTDTQYF. Here the CDR3 DNA reads TGTGCCAGCAGTTCTCAAAAGACTAGCGGGAGCACAGATACGCAGTATTTT.

The chain joins TRBV10-1 to TRBJ2-7; tentatively, D is TRBD1 (6 bases). Germline V gives CDR1 WNHNN, CDR2 SYGVQD (reference sequence). The V end lost 6 bases, the J end lost 0 bases, and 15 bases lay between the germline ends. The CDR3 covers 15 residues. CDR3: CASSPGPGASYEQYF. DNA for the CDR3: TGCGCCAGCAGCCCGGGACCAGGGGCCTCCTACGAGCAGTACTTC.

This clone came up a few times. The rearrangement uses TRBV5-5 and TRBJ2-5; 7 positions match TRBD1. The CDR3 has 14 residues. J gave up 5 bases and V 1 base, and 5 bases lay outside the gene matches. In germline, CDR1 is SGHKS, CDR2 YYEKEE (reference sequence). The CDR3 sequence: CASSLTGVGETQYF. The CDR3 DNA is TGTGCCAGCAGCTTGACAGGGGTCGGGGAGACCCAGTACTTC. The full variable domain, rest sourced from reference TRBV5-5 and TRBJ2-5, is DAGVTQSPTHLIKTRGQQVTLRCSPISGHKSVSWYQQVLGQGPQFIFQYYEKEERGRGNFPDRFSARQFPNYSSELNVNALLLGDSALYLCASSLTGVGETQYFGPGTRLLVL.

This chain joins TRBV7-9 and TRBJ1-1; the D is unclear. Trimming left V 1 base short and J 2 bases short, with 5 bases between. The germline V gene has CDR1 SEHNR and CDR2 FQNEAQ (reference sequence). The CDR3 runs 13 residues. The CDR3 reads CASSLVRNTEAFF. For the CDR3, the DNA is TGTGCCAGCAGCTTAGTTCGTAACACTGAAGCTTTCTTT. Variable domain in full (rest from reference TRBV7-9 and TRBJ1-1): DTGVSQNPRHKITKRGQNVTFRCDPISEHNRLYWYRQTLGQGPEFLTYFQNEAQLEKSRLLSDRFSAERPKGSFSTLEIQRTEQGDSAMYLCASSLVRNTEAFFGQGTRLTVV.